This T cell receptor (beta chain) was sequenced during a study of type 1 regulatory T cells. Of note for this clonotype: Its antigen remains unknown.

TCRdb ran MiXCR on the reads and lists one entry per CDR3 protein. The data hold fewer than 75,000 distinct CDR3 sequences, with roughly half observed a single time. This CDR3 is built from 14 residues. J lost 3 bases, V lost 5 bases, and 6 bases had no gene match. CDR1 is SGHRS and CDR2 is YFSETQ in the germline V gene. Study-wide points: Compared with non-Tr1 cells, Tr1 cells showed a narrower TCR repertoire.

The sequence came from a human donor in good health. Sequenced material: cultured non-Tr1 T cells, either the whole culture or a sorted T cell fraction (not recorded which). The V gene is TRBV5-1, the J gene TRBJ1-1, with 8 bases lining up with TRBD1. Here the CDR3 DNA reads TGCGCCAGCAGTTTCAGGGGGCCGGACACTGAAGCTTTCTTT. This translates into CASSFRGPDTEAFF.